One and the same sample provided the 24 T cell receptor beta chains below, sequenced in a study of beta chain features in type 1 diabetes. Whole-study results and caveats: Shorter TCRB CDR3s, moderately but significantly so, were found in Type 1 diabetes patients in all four CD4+ subsets.

Reverse transcribing all isolated RNA meant expressed TCRB transcripts were sequenced. Assay used: immunoSEQ multiplex PCR; TCRdb lists only in-frame clones, some missing. The table lists 120,000 to 150,000 clones, about an eighth of them singletons. Their specific antigens are unknown. Sequencing was performed on central memory CD4+ T cells from blood. Source of these receptors: a man aged 18 to 29 with type 1 diabetes.

This clone was found a few times. The chain links TRBV28 to TRBJ2-1; 12 positions agree with TRBD2. The CDR3 runs 19 residues. Trimming cost V 2 bases and J 2 bases; bases outside gene matches: 10. In germline, CDR1 is MDHEN, CDR2 SYDVKM. CDR3 sequence (DNA): TGTGCCAGCAGTTTAATCCCCCCCCTAGCGGGGGGGCCCTACAATGAGCAGTTCTTC. Amino acids: CASSLIPPLAGGPYNEQFF.

The chain links TRBV11-2 to TRBJ2-3, with 12 bases identical to TRBD2. Germline V gene lookup returns CDR1 SGHAT and CDR2 FQNNGV. The V gene end was trimmed by 2 bases and the J gene end by 6 bases; junction bases not matched to a gene: 9. The CDR3 is 17 amino acids. The CDR3 nucleotides are TGTGCCAGCAGCTTATCCCTAGCGGGGGGGATTGTGGATACGCAGTATTTT. Amino acid sequence: CASSLSLAGGIVDTQYF.

This clone was seen more than once but under ten times. The CDR3 region has the DNA TGTGCCTGGAATGGGAACAGGGACGGCTACACCTTC. Translating gives CAWNGNRDGYTF. The V and J genes are TRBV30 and TRBJ1-2, with D possibly TRBD1 on 6 matching bases. Germline loops: CDR1 GTSNPN, CDR2 SVGIG (reference sequence). The CDR3 runs 12 residues. Trimming pared 4 bases from V and 8 bases from J, leaving 14 bases between.

This clone was detected a few times. This rearrangement joins TRBV19 to TRBJ1-6; possibly TRBD1 for D (5 bases). The CDR3 is 15 amino acids. In germline, CDR1 is LNHDA, CDR2 SQIVND (reference sequence). Trimming pared 10 bases from V and 0 bases from J, leaving 13 bases between. CDR3 region: CATTQGGSYNSPLHF. In nucleotides, the CDR3 is TGTGCCACCACCCAGGGCGGCTCCTATAATTCACCCCTCCACTTT.

This clone was seen a handful of times. This chain links TRBV7-9 with TRBJ1-2; tentatively, D is TRBD1 (5 bases). The ends were cut back, 5 bases at V and 0 bases at J, with 7 bases in the middle. The germline CDR1 and CDR2 sequences are SEHNR and FQNEAQ (reference sequence). The CDR3 is 13 amino acids. CDR3 nucleotides: TGTGCCAGCAGCGACAGAACTAACTATGGCTACACCTTC. Residues: CASSDRTNYGYTF. Using reference TRBV7-9 and TRBJ1-2 for the parts outside the CDR3, the full variable domain is DTGVSQNPRHKITKRGQNVTFRCDPISEHNRLYWYRQTLGQGPEFLTYFQNEAQLEKSRLLSDRFSAERPKGSFSTLEIQRTEQGDSAMYLCASSDRTNYGYTFGSGTRLTVV.

This clone came up a few times. The chain combines TRBV30 with TRBJ2-3; D gene uncertain. Germline V lookup: CDR1 GTSNPN, CDR2 SVGIG (reference sequence). The V and J ends lost 0 bases and 8 bases respectively, with 3 bases between them. CDR3 size: 10 residues. The CDR3 protein is CAWSVSTQYF. The DNA for the CDR3 is TGTGCCTGGAGTGTTAGTACGCAGTATTTT.

This clone was recorded a few times. The J gene is TRBJ2-7, the V gene TRBV29-1; a possible D gene is TRBD1 (6 bases). CDR3 length equals 14 residues. The V gene lost 7 bases and the J gene lost 3 bases, with 19 bases spanning the gap. CDR1 is SQVTM and CDR2 is ANQGSEA in the germline V gene. The DNA of the CDR3 is TGCAGCGGTAGGGGGTGGGCCTCATTCTACGAGCAGTACTTC. This encodes CSGRGWASFYEQYF.

This clone occurred a few times. This chain links TRBV5-4 with TRBJ2-5, with D possibly TRBD1 on 5 matching bases. Germline V gene sequence: CDR1 SGHNT, CDR2 YYREEE (reference sequence). Deletions cut 3 bases from V and 3 bases from J, with 9 bases between. This CDR3 has 13 residues. CDR3 sequence reads: CASSSGLEETQYF. The CDR3 bases are TGTGCCAGCAGCTCAGGGTTGGAAGAGACCCAGTACTTC.

The genes are TRBV19 and TRBJ2-1; 7 nucleotides match TRBD2. The CDR3 totals 15 residues. With 3 bases clipped from V and 7 bases from J, the junction kept 9 bases outside the gene matches. Germline V gives CDR1 LNHDA, CDR2 SQIVND (reference sequence). CDR3 sequence reads: CASSISAGEYNEQFF. The CDR3 DNA reads as TGTGCCAGTAGTATCTCTGCGGGGGAGTATAATGAGCAGTTCTTC. The full variable domain, in which reference TRBV19 and TRBJ2-1 provide the parts outside the CDR3, is DGGITQSPKYLFRKEGQNVTLSCEQNLNHDAMYWYRQDPGQGLRLIYYSQIVNDFQKGDIAEGYSVSREKKESFPLTVTSAQKNPTAFYLCASSISAGEYNEQFFGPGTRLTVL.

V gene TRBV5-4 combines with J gene TRBJ1-2, with D possibly being TRBD1 (5 bases). The CDR3 loop spans 15 amino acids. V lost 4 bases to trimming and J lost 4 bases, with 17 bases between them. Germline lookup yields CDR1 SGHNT and CDR2 YYREEE (reference sequence). CDR3 loop: CASSPGRDASYGYTF. The CDR3 DNA is TGTGCCAGCAGCCCCGGCCGGGACGCCTCCTATGGCTACACCTTC.

The chain combines TRBV15 with TRBJ2-1, with D tentatively TRBD1 (6 bases). The germline CDR1 and CDR2 sequences are LNHNV and YYDKDF (reference sequence). The CDR3 has 15 amino acids. V dropped 0 bases and J dropped 7 bases, with 13 bases sitting between them. CDR3: CATSRDGQGMNEQFF. As DNA, the CDR3 is TGTGCCACCAGCAGAGATGGCCAGGGGATGAATGAGCAGTTCTTC.

The sample holds many counts of this clone. The V gene is TRBV2, the J gene TRBJ1-6; D is uncertain. V dropped 6 bases and J dropped 13 bases, with 13 bases sitting between them. The CDR3 totals 12 residues. Germline CDR1 is SNHLY and CDR2 is FYNNEI. The CDR3 loop reads CASSNYKNPLHF. DNA of the CDR3: TGTGCCAGCAGCAACTACAAAAACCCCCTCCACTTT.

This clone was observed a handful of times. The chain joins TRBV28 to TRBJ1-4, with D tentatively TRBD1 (5 bases). Trimming left V 5 bases short and J 12 bases short, with 19 bases between. Per the germline V gene, CDR1 is MDHEN and CDR2 is SYDVKM. CDR3 size: 14 residues. The CDR3 DNA reads as TGTGCCAGCAGTGAAGCGAGAGGGGTTCTTGAACTGTTTTTT. The encoded protein is CASSEARGVLELFF.

The rearrangement joins TRBV25-1 to TRBJ1-6, with a tentative D call TRBD1 (6 bases). Trimming shortened V by 6 bases and J by 3 bases, and 12 bases separated the two germline ends. Germline V gives CDR1 MGHDK, CDR2 SYGVNS. The CDR3 contains 15 residues. CDR3 bases: TGTGCCAGCAGACCCGGACAGCACTATAATTCACCCCTCCACTTT. As protein: CASRPGQHYNSPLHF. The full variable domain, with the rest looked up from reference TRBV25-1 and TRBJ1-6, is EADIYQTPRYLVIGTGKKITLECSQTMGHDKMYWYQQDPGMELHLIHYSYGVNSTEKGDLSSESTVSRIRTEHFPLTLESARPSHTSQYLCASRPGQHYNSPLHFGNGTRLTVT.

The V and J genes are TRBV11-2 and TRBJ2-3; 13 bases line up with TRBD2. V shed 6 bases and J 6 bases; nucleotides not matched to a gene: 12. This CDR3 is 17 amino acids long. Germline V CDR1 and CDR2: SGHAT, FQNNGV. CDR3 DNA sequence: TGTGCCAGCAGACAAGGAGCCACTAGCGGGGGGGCTGATACGCAGTATTTT. Translating gives CASRQGATSGGADTQYF.

The CDR3 sequence is CASSPLGYYGYTF. The CDR3 bases are TGCGCCAGCAGCCCTCTAGGATACTATGGCTACACCTTC. The chain carries TRBV5-1 and TRBJ1-2; D is unresolved. Germline V gene lookup returns CDR1 SGHRS and CDR2 YFSETQ. V was shortened by 4 bases and J by 3 bases, with 10 bases between the two germline ends. This CDR3 has 13 amino acids.

This rearrangement joins TRBV6-5 to TRBJ2-1; 7 bases line up with TRBD1. The CDR3 spans 13 residues. Looked up from germline, CDR1 is MNHEY and CDR2 is SVGAGI. V lost 6 bases to trimming and J lost 14 bases; unmatched junction nucleotides: 13. The CDR3 nucleotides are TGTGCCAGCAGCCTGGGGTTGAACAGGGGCGAGTTCTTC. It translates to CASSLGLNRGEFF.

The chain links TRBV20-1 to TRBJ2-7; D possibly uses TRBD1 or TRBD2 (5 bases each). The CDR3 spans 11 residues. The germline V gene has CDR1 DFQATT and CDR2 SNEGSKA (reference sequence). The CDR3 reads CRGRGAYEQYF. CDR3 coding DNA: TGCAGGGGGAGAGGGGCCTACGAGCAGTACTTC.

This clone was observed once. The rearrangement joins TRBV11-3 to TRBJ1-1, with D unresolved. The CDR3 loop spans 13 amino acids. V was cut by 7 bases and J by 0 bases, with 9 bases left in between. Germline V gene lookup returns CDR1 SGHNT and CDR2 YENEEA. The CDR3 DNA reads as TGTGCCAGCAACGGTGGAATGAACACTGAAGCTTTCTTT. Amino acid sequence: CASNGGMNTEAFF.

This clone was seen a few times. This chain uses TRBV9 with TRBJ2-7; D is undetermined. V was cut by 0 bases and J by 5 bases, with 15 bases left in between. Germline V gives CDR1 SGDLS, CDR2 YYNGEE. This CDR3 region has 15 residues. The DNA for the CDR3 is TGTGCCAGCAGCGTAGACGGATACCCAACGGACGAGCAGTACTTC. As protein: CASSVDGYPTDEQYF.

This sequence joins TRBV7-7 and TRBJ2-1; 10 bases map to TRBD2. The CDR3 contains 15 residues. With 5 bases clipped from V and 5 bases from J, the junction kept 6 bases outside the gene matches. Germline values: CDR1 SSHAT, CDR2 FNYEAQ (reference sequence). The CDR3 DNA follows: TGTGCCAGCAGCCCAATAGCGGGGGGTAACAATGAGCAGTTCTTC. The encoded protein is CASSPIAGGNNEQFF.

CDR3 sequence (DNA): TGCGCCAGCAGCTTGGGCGGGGGAGAGACCCAGTACTTC. This translates into CASSLGGGETQYF. The chain uses TRBV5-1 and TRBJ2-5; 7 nucleotides match TRBD2. Trimming took 0 bases from V and 4 from J; bases not matched to a gene: 0. Per germline, CDR1 SGHRS and CDR2 YFSETQ. The CDR3 extends over 13 amino acids.

The chain combines TRBV30 with TRBJ1-4, with 7 bases aligning to TRBD1. The CDR3 totals 14 residues. The V gene's germline CDR1 is GTSNPN and CDR2 SVGIG (reference sequence). Unmatched junction bases numbered 6, after V lost 0 bases and J lost 8 bases. The CDR3 reads CAWSVKGADEKLFF. The CDR3 nucleotides read TGTGCCTGGAGTGTAAAGGGGGCTGACGAAAAACTGTTTTTT.

This clone was recorded a few times. J is TRBJ1-1 and V is TRBV19; the match to TRBD1 covers 8 bases. The CDR3 is 14 residues long. In germline, CDR1 is LNHDA, CDR2 SQIVND (reference sequence). After removal of 5 bases from V and 7 bases from J, the junction contained 9 bases not matched to a gene. CDR3 DNA: TGTGCCAGTAGTTACGGGACAGGAGGAATTGAAGCTTTCTTT. As protein: CASSYGTGGIEAFF.